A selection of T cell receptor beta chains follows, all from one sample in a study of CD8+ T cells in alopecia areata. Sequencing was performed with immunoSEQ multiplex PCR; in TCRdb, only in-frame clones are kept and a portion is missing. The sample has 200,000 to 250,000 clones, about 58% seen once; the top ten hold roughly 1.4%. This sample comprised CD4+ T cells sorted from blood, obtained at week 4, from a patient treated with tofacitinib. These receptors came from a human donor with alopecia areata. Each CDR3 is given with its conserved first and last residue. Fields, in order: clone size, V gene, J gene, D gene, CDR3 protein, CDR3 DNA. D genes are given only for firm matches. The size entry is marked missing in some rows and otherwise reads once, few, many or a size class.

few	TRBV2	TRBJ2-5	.	CASTALDQETQYF	TGTGCCAGCACTGCGCTAGATCAAGAGACCCAGTACTTC
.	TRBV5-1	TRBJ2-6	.	CASSLNLGANVLTF	TGCGCCAGCAGCCTGAACCTTGGGGCCAACGTCCTGACTTTC
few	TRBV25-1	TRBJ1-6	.	CASMRDSYNSPLHF	TGTGCCAGCATGAGGGACTCCTATAATTCACCCCTCCACTTT
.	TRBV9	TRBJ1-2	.	CASSFVTDPYGYTF	TGTGCCAGCAGCTTTGTGACGGACCCCTATGGCTACACCTTC
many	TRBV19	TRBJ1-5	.	CASKRDDVSNQPQHF	TGTGCCAGTAAGCGGGACGACGTTAGCAATCAGCCCCAGCATTTT
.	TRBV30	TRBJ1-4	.	CAWSRTEYNEKLFF	TGTGCCTGGTCACGGACAGAATATAATGAAAAACTGTTTTTT
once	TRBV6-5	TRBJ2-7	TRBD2	CASSAGTSGSYEQYF	TGTGCCAGCAGCGCCGGGACTAGCGGCTCCTACGAGCAGTACTTC
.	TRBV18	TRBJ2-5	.	CASSPTQETQYF	TGTGCCAGCTCACCGACCCAAGAGACCCAGTACTTC
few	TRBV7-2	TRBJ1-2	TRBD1	CASSLGGQGYLYTF	TGTGCCAGCAGCTTGGGAGGACAGGGTTATCTCTACACCTTC
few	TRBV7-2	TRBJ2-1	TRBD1	CASSRGDRVGSSYNEQFF	TGTGCCAGCAGCCGAGGGGACAGGGTGGGAAGCTCCTACAATGAGCAGTTCTTC
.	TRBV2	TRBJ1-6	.	CASTKVDSPLHF	TGTGCCAGCACAAAGGTTGATTCACCCCTCCACTTT
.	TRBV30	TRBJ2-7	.	CAWSQGPAYEQYF	TGTGCCTGGAGCCAGGGCCCTGCCTACGAGCAGTACTTC
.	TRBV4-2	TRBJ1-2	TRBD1	CASSQGGTAYGYTF	TGTGCCAGCAGCCAAGGGGGGACAGCATATGGCTACACCTTC
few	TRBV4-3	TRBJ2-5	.	CASSRNHLETQYF	TGCGCCAGCAGCCGCAATCATTTAGAGACCCAGTACTTC
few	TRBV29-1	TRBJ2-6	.	CSASSGSGANVLTF	TGCAGCGCTTCCTCAGGGTCTGGGGCCAACGTCCTGACTTTC
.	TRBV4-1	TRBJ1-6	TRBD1	CASSQEGQGNSPLHF	TGCGCCAGCAGCCAAGAGGGACAGGGGAATTCACCCCTCCACTTT
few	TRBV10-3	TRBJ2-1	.	CAISESNNEQFF	TGTGCCATCAGTGAGTCGAACAATGAGCAGTTCTTC
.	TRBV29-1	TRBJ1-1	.	CSVAKGGTEAFF	TGCAGCGTTGCTAAGGGCGGCACTGAAGCTTTCTTT
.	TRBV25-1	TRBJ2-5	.	CASSPPPGMETQYF	TGTGCCAGCTCCCCCCCTCCGGGGATGGAGACCCAGTACTTC
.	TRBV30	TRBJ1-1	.	CAWSGNRWNTEAFF	TGTGCCTGGAGTGGAAATAGGTGGAACACTGAAGCTTTCTTT
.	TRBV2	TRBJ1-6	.	CASKLGPGKNSPLHF	TGTGCCAGCAAGTTAGGCCCAGGGAAAAATTCACCCCTCCACTTT
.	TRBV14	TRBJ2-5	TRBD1	CASSKGGREQETQYF	TGTGCCAGCAGCAAAGGGGGCAGGGAGCAAGAGACCCAGTACTTC
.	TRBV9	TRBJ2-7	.	CASSVAGTYEQYF	TGTGCCAGCAGCGTAGCAGGGACCTACGAGCAGTACTTC
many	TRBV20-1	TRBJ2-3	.	CSAKPDYTQYF	TGCAGTGCAAAGCCGGACTATACGCAGTATTTT
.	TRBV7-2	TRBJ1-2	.	CASSLDEGNYGYTF	TGTGCCAGCAGCTTAGACGAGGGAAACTATGGCTACACCTTC